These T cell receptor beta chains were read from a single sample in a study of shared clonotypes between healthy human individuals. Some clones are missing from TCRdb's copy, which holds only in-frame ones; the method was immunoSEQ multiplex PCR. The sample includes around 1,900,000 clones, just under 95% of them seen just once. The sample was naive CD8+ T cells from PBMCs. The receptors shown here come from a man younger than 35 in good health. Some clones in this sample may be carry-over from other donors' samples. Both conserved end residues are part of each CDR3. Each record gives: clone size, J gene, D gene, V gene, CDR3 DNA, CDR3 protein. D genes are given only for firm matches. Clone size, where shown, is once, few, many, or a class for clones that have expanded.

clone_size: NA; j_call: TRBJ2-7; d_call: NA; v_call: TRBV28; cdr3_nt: TGTGCCAGCAGTTTCGGTTTCGGAGGTGGCGAGCAGTACTTC; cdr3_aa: CASSFGFGGGEQYF
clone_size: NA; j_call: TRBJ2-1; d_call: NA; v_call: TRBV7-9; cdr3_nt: TGTGCCAGCAGCTTAGCTAACGTAGGAGAGCAGTTCTTC; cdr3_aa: CASSLANVGEQFF
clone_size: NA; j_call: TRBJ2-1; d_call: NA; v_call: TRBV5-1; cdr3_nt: TGCGCCAGCAGCTTGAACGGTTACAATGAGCAGTTCTTC; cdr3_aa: CASSLNGYNEQFF
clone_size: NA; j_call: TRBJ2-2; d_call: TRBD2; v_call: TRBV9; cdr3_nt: TGTGCCAGCAGCGTACATGTCGCTAGCGGGAGGGCCCGGGACACCGGGGAGCTGTTTTTT; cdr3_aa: CASSVHVASGRARDTGELFF
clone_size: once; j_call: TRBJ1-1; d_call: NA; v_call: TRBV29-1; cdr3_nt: TGCAGCGTTCGTTTGGGTAGTCAGTTTATGAACACTGAAGCTTTCTTT; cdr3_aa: CSVRLGSQFMNTEAFF
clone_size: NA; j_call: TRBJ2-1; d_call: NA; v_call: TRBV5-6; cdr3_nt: TGTGCCAGCAGCTTGGGTTTTGAGCAGTTCTTC; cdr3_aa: CASSLGFEQFF
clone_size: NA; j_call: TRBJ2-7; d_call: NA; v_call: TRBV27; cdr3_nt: TGTGCCAGCTCCCCCACAGGGCCGAGCTACGAGCAGTACTTC; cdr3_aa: CASSPTGPSYEQYF
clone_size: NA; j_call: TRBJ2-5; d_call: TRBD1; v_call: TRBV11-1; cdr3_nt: TGTGCCAGCAGCTTCCTAGGACAGGGGGCAGAGACCCAGTACTTC; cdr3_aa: CASSFLGQGAETQYF
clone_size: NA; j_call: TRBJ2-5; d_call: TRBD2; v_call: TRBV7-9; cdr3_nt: TGTGCCAGCAGCTTTAACGAGGGAGGGGAGACCCAGTACTTC; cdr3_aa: CASSFNEGGETQYF
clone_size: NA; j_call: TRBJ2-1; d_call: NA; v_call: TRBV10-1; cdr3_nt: TGCGCCAGCAGTGTTACGGGGGTTGGCAATGAGCAGTTCTTC; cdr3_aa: CASSVTGVGNEQFF
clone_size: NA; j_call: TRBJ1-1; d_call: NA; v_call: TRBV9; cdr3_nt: TGTGCCAGCAGCGTAGGTAGGGCTGGTAACACTGAAGCTTTCTTT; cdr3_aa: CASSVGRAGNTEAFF
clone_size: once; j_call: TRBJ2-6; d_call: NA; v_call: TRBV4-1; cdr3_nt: TGCGCCAGCAGCCAAGATAGGACTATCGGGGCCAACGTCCTGACTTTC; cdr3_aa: CASSQDRTIGANVLTF
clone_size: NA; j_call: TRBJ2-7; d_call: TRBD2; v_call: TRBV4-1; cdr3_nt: TGCGCCAGCAGCACGCTAGCGGGGGGTCCCTACGAGCAGTACTTC; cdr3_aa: CASSTLAGGPYEQYF
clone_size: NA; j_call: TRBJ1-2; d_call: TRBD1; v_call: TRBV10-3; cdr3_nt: TGTGCCATCAGTGAGCCGGGACAGGGTATCTATGGCTACACCTTC; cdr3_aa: CAISEPGQGIYGYTF
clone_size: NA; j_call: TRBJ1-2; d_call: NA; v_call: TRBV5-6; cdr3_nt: TGTGCCAGCAGCTTGGACTCGCTCGGGTTATCCGGCTACACCTTC; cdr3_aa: CASSLDSLGLSGYTF
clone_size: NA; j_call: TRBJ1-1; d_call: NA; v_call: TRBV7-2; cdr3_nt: TGTGCCAGCAGCCCTCCGTGGCTTGGAACTGAAGCTTTCTTT; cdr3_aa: CASSPPWLGTEAFF
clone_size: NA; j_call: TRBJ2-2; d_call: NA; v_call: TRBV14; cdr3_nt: TGTGCCAGCAGCCAGCTTAACACCGGGGAGCTGTTTTTT; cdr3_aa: CASSQLNTGELFF
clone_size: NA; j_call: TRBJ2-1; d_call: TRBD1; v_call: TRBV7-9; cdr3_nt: TGTGCCAGCAGCCCTAGGACAGGGGGCAGGGGCAATGAGCAGTTCTTC; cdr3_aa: CASSPRTGGRGNEQFF
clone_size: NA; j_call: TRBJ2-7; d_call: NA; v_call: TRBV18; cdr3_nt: TGTGCCAGCTCACCTGGACGCGGTATCGAGCAGTACTTC; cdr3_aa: CASSPGRGIEQYF
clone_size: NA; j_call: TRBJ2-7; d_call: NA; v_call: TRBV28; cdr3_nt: TGTGCCAGCAGTCCACTTGTTATTACAAGGGGAAGCTCCTACGAGCAGTACTTC; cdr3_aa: CASSPLVITRGSSYEQYF
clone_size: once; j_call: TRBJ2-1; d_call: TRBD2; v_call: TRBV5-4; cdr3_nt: TGTGCCAGCAGCTTGTGGACTAGCGGGTCCAATGAGCAGTTCTTC; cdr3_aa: CASSLWTSGSNEQFF
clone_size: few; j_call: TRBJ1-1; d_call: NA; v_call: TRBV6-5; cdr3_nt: TGTGCCAGCAGTTACGCGACAGGTTTGGAGGTCACTGAAGCTTTCTTT; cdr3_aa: CASSYATGLEVTEAFF
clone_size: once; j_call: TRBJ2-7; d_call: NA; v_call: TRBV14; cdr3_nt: TGTGCCAGCAGCCTAGCTAAATTCGGCGAGCAGTACTTC; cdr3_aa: CASSLAKFGEQYF
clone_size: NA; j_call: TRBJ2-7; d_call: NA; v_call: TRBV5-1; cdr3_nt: TGCGCCAGCAGCGGCGGTGGTGGGGGACCCGAGCAGTACTTC; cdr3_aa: CASSGGGGGPEQYF
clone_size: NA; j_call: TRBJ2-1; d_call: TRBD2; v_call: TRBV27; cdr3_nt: TGTGCCAGCAGTTTATCCCCGGGAGGAACACACAATGAGCAGTTCTTC; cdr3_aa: CASSLSPGGTHNEQFF
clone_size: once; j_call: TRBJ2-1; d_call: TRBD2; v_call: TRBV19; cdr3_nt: TGTGCCACCAAACAGCGCGGGGGCTACAATGAGCAGTTCTTC; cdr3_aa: CATKQRGGYNEQFF